A single sample is the source of the 26 T cell receptor beta chains below, sequenced in a study of response to subunit inactivated influenza vaccine. MiXCR, applied by TCRdb to the RT-PCR reads, yields one record per CDR3 protein. This table has under 500,000 distinct CDR3 sequences, approximately 11% appearing once. The source material was PBMCs from blood, sampled more than 35 days after vaccination. Every receptor here comes from a man aged 45 to 65 who received an inactivated influenza vaccine.

A remark on this clonotype: A much larger clonotype is one base distant, so this may be a read error. This chain joins TRBV6-1 and TRBJ2-7, with D perhaps TRBD2 (5 bases). Germline values: CDR1 MNHNS, CDR2 SASEGT. Between the trimmed V and J ends, which lost 4 bases and 4 bases, there was a span of 14 bases. The CDR3 consists of 14 residues. The chain's CDR3 is CASSAPGYLYEQYF. The CDR3 DNA reads as TGTGCCAGCAGTGCCCCGGGGTACCTATACGAGCAGTACTTC.

This clonotype was seen a few times. The rearrangement joins TRBV4-3 to TRBJ2-7; D remains unclear. The germline gives CDR1 LGHNA, CDR2 YSLEER. The CDR3 extends over 14 amino acids. V was clipped by 2 bases and J by 6 bases, with 14 bases between them. CDR3 protein: CASSQIGLTAEQYF. The CDR3 DNA is TGCGCCAGCAGCCAAATCGGTTTAACGGCCGAGCAGTACTTC.

The chain joins TRBV6-2 or TRBV6-3 to TRBJ2-7; D not certain. The length of the CDR3 is 15 residues. Trimming shortened V by 2 bases and J by 1 base, and 12 bases separated the two germline ends. Germline CDR1 is MNHEY and CDR2 is SVGEGT. CDR3 in amino acids: CASSYRSYASYEQYF. CDR3 in DNA: TGTGCCAGCAGTTACAGGTCCTACGCATCCTACGAGCAGTACTTC.

In its sample, this clonotype was seen many times. The rearrangement uses TRBV12-3 or TRBV12-4 and TRBJ2-2; D gene ambiguous. V was cut by 6 bases and J by 3 bases, with 17 bases left in between. CDR3 size: 16 residues. The CDR3 here is CASRPYGFFDTGELFF. The CDR3 DNA reads as TGTGCCAGCAGGCCCTACGGGTTTTTCGACACCGGGGAGCTGTTTTTT.

This clonotype was counted a few times. This sequence joins TRBV18 and TRBJ2-7, with TRBD1 matching over 7 bases. This CDR3 has 15 amino acids. Unmatched junction bases numbered 7, after V lost 3 bases and J lost 2 bases. The germline V gene has CDR1 KGHSH and CDR2 LQKENI. CDR3 sequence: CASSPRQGATYEQYF. The CDR3 region has the DNA TGTGCCAGCTCACCTCGACAGGGCGCTACCTACGAGCAGTACTTC.

The chain couples TRBV20-1 to TRBJ2-1, with 7 bases fitting TRBD2. The CDR3 is made up of 14 amino acids. The V gene's germline CDR1 is DFQATT and CDR2 SNEGSKA (reference sequence). V shed 4 bases, J shed 5 bases, and the junction held 8 bases outside the gene matches. The CDR3 bases are TGCAGTGCTATGTTCCCTAGCGGAAACAATGAGCAGTTCTTC. It codes for CSAMFPSGNNEQFF.

Comment on this clonotype: Possible read error: a much larger clone is one base away. The chain combines TRBV3-1 with TRBJ2-7; D not resolved. There are 13 residues in the CDR3. Germline-derived CDR1 and CDR2 are LGHDT and YNNKEL (reference sequence). CDR3 bases: TGTACCAGCAGCCAGAGAGATAAGGGCGAGCAGTACTTC. Translated, it gives CTSSQRDKGEQYF.

This clonotype occurred a few times. The CDR3 DNA sequence: TGTGCCAGCAGTTTTGGCCAAAACACAGATACGCAGTATTTT. It encodes CASSFGQNTDTQYF. The V gene is TRBV12-3 or TRBV12-4, the J gene TRBJ2-3; D gene ambiguous. CDR3 size: 14 residues. Trimming took 3 bases from V and 2 from J, leaving 9 bases between them.

The chain combines TRBV11-2 with TRBJ2-5; 7 positions match TRBD1. Losses at the gene ends were 1 base for V and 4 bases for J; bases not matched to a gene: 6. CDR3 length: 15 amino acids. Germline V gene sequence: CDR1 SGHAT, CDR2 FQNNGV. The CDR3 DNA is TGTGCCAGCAGCTTAGGACAGGGTAACGGAGAGACCCAGTACTTC. This translates into CASSLGQGNGETQYF. Looking up the rest from reference TRBV11-2 and TRBJ2-5 gives the full variable domain: EAGVAQSPRYKIIEKRQSVAFWCNPISGHATLYWYQQILGQGPKLLIQFQNNGVVDDSQLPKDRFSAERLKGVDSTLKIQPAKLEDSAVYLCASSLGQGNGETQYFGPGTRLLVL.

This chain joins TRBV5-1 and TRBJ2-1, with 7 bases that match TRBD2. Germline V gene data show CDR1 as SGHRS and CDR2 as YFSETQ. The CDR3 runs 14 residues. After removal of 4 bases from V and 6 bases from J, the junction contained 7 bases not matched to a gene. CDR3 amino acids: CASSRGEGVNEQFF. The CDR3 nucleotides are TGCGCCAGCAGCCGGGGGGAGGGCGTCAATGAGCAGTTCTTC.

This clonotype was seen at least ten times. The gene calls are TRBV12-3 or TRBV12-4 and TRBJ1-4; D is uncertain. Trimming pared 1 base from V and 0 bases from J, leaving 6 bases between. The CDR3 is 15 residues long. The CDR3: CASSLVAATNEKLFF. CDR3 DNA sequence: TGTGCCAGCAGTTTAGTTGCAGCAACTAATGAAAAACTGTTTTTT.

This clonotype was detected many times. The V and J genes are TRBV20-1 and TRBJ2-5, with D possibly being TRBD2 (5 bases). Trimming shortened V by 2 bases and J by 6 bases, and 19 bases separated the two germline ends. The CDR3 is 15 residues long. CDR1 and CDR2 (germline): DFQATT, SNEGSKA (reference sequence). CDR3 in amino acids: CSARLAGPGVQTQYF. The CDR3 nucleotides read TGCAGTGCTAGATTGGCGGGCCCGGGTGTACAGACCCAGTACTTC.

This clonotype was counted only a few times. J is TRBJ2-5 and V is TRBV5-1; 10 positions match TRBD2. The CDR3 runs to 16 residues. Germline V CDR1 and CDR2: SGHRS, YFSETQ. V shed 2 bases, J shed 0 bases, and the junction held 4 bases outside the gene matches. CDR3 DNA: TGCGCCAGCAGCTTCACTAGCGGGGCCTACCAAGAGACCCAGTACTTC. This gives the protein CASSFTSGAYQETQYF. Drawing the rest from reference TRBV5-1 and TRBJ2-5, the complete variable domain is KAGVTQTPRYLIKTRGQQVTLSCSPISGHRSVSWYQQTPGQGLQFLFEYFSETQRNKGNFPGRFSGRQFSNSRSEMNVSTLELGDSALYLCASSFTSGAYQETQYFGPGTRLLVL.

The CDR3 bases are TGTGCCAGCACCCCGGGACTAGCGGCCTACGAGCAGTACTTC. Translated: CASTPGLAAYEQYF. The chain uses TRBV7-2 and TRBJ2-7; 11 bases are shared with TRBD2. The CDR3 extends over 14 amino acids. Trimming removed 7 bases from V and 2 bases from J; junction bases left unmatched: 4. CDR1 SGHTA and CDR2 FQGNSA come from the germline V gene.

This clonotype was recorded at least ten times. The genes are TRBV6-5 and TRBJ2-7, with TRBD2 as a possible D gene (6 bases). The CDR3 is made up of 17 amino acids. The V gene lost 2 bases and the J gene lost 2 bases, with 19 bases spanning the gap. In germline, CDR1 is MNHEY, CDR2 SVGAGI. In DNA, the CDR3 is TGTGCCAGCAGTTACCTGCCTCACCGGGACTGTGCCTACGAGCAGTACTTC. Translating gives CASSYLPHRDCAYEQYF.

This clonotype was observed a handful of times. V usage is TRBV12-3 or TRBV12-4 and J usage is TRBJ2-1; tentatively, D is TRBD2 (6 bases). This CDR3 has 14 residues. With 3 bases removed from V and 13 bases from J, the gap between germline ends came to 19 bases. The CDR3 is CASSFDRRGTLQFF. DNA of the CDR3: TGTGCCAGCAGTTTCGACCGCCGGGGGACTCTTCAGTTCTTC.

The rearrangement uses TRBV12-3 or TRBV12-4 and TRBJ1-1; possible D gene TRBD1, 6 bases. V was shortened by 7 bases and J by 0 bases, with 12 bases between the two germline ends. CDR3 length: 14 amino acids. The CDR3 DNA sequence: TGTGCCAGCAATCCGCAGGGGATGAACACTGAAGCTTTCTTT. Translation gives CASNPQGMNTEAFF.

This clonotype was counted at least ten times. The rearrangement links TRBV5-5 to TRBJ2-5; D ambiguous. The CDR3 extends over 14 amino acids. Trimming took off 4 bases at V and 5 bases at J, with 15 bases between the two ends. Germline V gene data show CDR1 as SGHKS and CDR2 as YYEKEE (reference sequence). CDR3 loop: CASSHSVPGETQYF. CDR3 nucleotide sequence: TGTGCCAGCAGCCATTCAGTTCCCGGGGAGACCCAGTACTTC.

The chain is built from TRBV9 and TRBJ2-3; a weak D match, TRBD1 (6 bases). Germline lookup yields CDR1 SGDLS and CDR2 YYNGEE. V was shortened by 2 bases and J by 2 bases, with 9 bases between the two germline ends. The CDR3 runs to 14 residues. The CDR3 nucleotides read TGTGCCAGCAGCGTGCAGGGGTACACAGATACGCAGTATTTT. Encoded protein: CASSVQGYTDTQYF.

The rearrangement links TRBV5-1 to TRBJ2-3, with 11 positions matching TRBD2. Trimming at V came to 0 bases and at J to 2 bases, leaving 8 bases not matched to a gene. The CDR3 extends over 18 amino acids. The germline gives CDR1 SGHRS, CDR2 YFSETQ. CDR3 nucleotides: TGCGCCAGCAGCTTGGCCGAACTAGCGGGGGCATTCACAGATACGCAGTATTTT. Translation: CASSLAELAGAFTDTQYF.

The chain is built from TRBV20-1 and TRBJ2-7, with TRBD1 as a possible D gene (5 bases). V shed 0 bases and J shed 2 bases, with 14 bases lying between them. The CDR3 loop spans 15 amino acids. Germline V lookup: CDR1 DFQATT, CDR2 SNEGSKA (reference sequence). The CDR3 nucleotides read TGCAGTGCTAGAGATCTAGGGGCGGTCCCCTACGAGCAGTACTTC. Amino acid sequence: CSARDLGAVPYEQYF.

The sample holds many counts of this clonotype. The chain couples TRBV12-3 or TRBV12-4 to TRBJ1-5; the D gene is possibly TRBD1 (6 bases). The ends were cut back, 5 bases at V and 7 bases at J, with 12 bases in the middle. The CDR3 runs 13 residues. CDR3 region: CASSRYRDQPQHF. CDR3 sequence (DNA): TGTGCCAGCAGTAGATACAGGGACCAGCCCCAGCATTTT.

This clonotype was picked up a small number of times. This rearrangement joins TRBV4-2 to TRBJ2-4, with 8 bases fitting TRBD2. This CDR3 region has 21 residues. V was clipped by 0 bases and J by 1 base; unmatched bases: 17. Germline V gene data show CDR1 as LGHNA and CDR2 as YNFKEQ. The CDR3 bases are TGTGCCAGCAGCCAAGATCCCCTCGTCGGGGGGGCCGTGTGGGCCAAAAACATTCAGTACTTC. Its protein product is CASSQDPLVGGAVWAKNIQYF.

This clonotype was seen at least ten times. The chain employs TRBV12-3 or TRBV12-4 and TRBJ1-2; perhaps TRBD1 as D (6 bases). V lost 1 base and J 0 bases, leaving 9 bases between the germline ends. CDR3 length equals 15 residues. The CDR3 is CASSLGGPPNYGYTF. For the CDR3, the DNA is TGTGCCAGCAGTTTAGGGGGGCCCCCTAACTATGGCTACACCTTC.

CDR3: CASSPGTGFEQYF. In DNA form, the CDR3 reads TGTGCCAGCAGCCCCGGGACAGGGTTCGAGCAGTACTTC. The chain combines TRBV7-8 with TRBJ2-7, with 9 positions matching TRBD1. J lost 6 bases, V lost 5 bases, and 5 bases had no gene match. Germline V gene data show CDR1 as SGHVS and CDR2 as FQNEAQ. This CDR3 has 13 residues.

The rearrangement links TRBV2 to TRBJ1-2; unclear D gene. The CDR3 has 11 amino acids. V lost 3 bases and J 7 bases, leaving 6 bases between the germline ends. Germline CDR1 reads SNHLY; CDR2 reads FYNNEI. The CDR3 DNA sequence: TGTGCCAGCAGTGACAGTGGTGGCTACACCTTC. Amino acid sequence: CASSDSGGYTF.